Following are 26 T cell receptor beta chains from one sample sequenced in a study of T-cell reconstitution after alpha-beta-depleted transplantation in children. Preparation of the TCRbeta library involved a method that used unique molecular identifiers. TCRdb used MiXCR to reprocess the PCR reads, holding one entry per CDR3 protein. The repertoire holds about 610,000 distinct CDR3 sequences, about 10% seen once, with less than 5% in the top ten. The sequencing used PBMCs from the stem cell graft donor, collected from the stem cell graft. These receptor sequences come from a human donor who donated a stem cell graft to a child with acute myeloid leukemia.

This clonotype was found a few times. The chain recombines TRBV4-3 with TRBJ1-2; TRBD1 matches at 10 bases. Germline V gene lookup returns CDR1 LGHNA and CDR2 YSLEER. This CDR3 region has 14 residues. After removal of 0 bases from V and 8 bases from J, the junction contained 3 bases not matched to a gene. In nucleotides, the CDR3 is TGCGCCAGCAGCCAAGAGGGACAGGGGATCGGCTACACCTTC. This encodes CASSQEGQGIGYTF.

This clonotype was seen a handful of times. The V and J genes are TRBV4-2 and TRBJ2-3; D call uncertain. V was clipped by 1 base and J by 5 bases, with 13 bases between them. Germline V CDR1 and CDR2: LGHNA, YNFKEQ. CDR3 length: 15 residues. The CDR3 reads CASSQANPPGDTQYF. The CDR3 DNA is TGTGCCAGCAGCCAAGCGAATCCGCCCGGAGATACGCAGTATTTT.

This clonotype has ten or more counts. The chain joins TRBV10-3 to TRBJ2-1, with 11 bases matching TRBD2. V trimming: 6 bases; J trimming: 1 base; junction bases outside the gene matches: 2. Germline V CDR1 and CDR2: ENHRY, SYGVKD. The CDR3 runs to 15 residues. In nucleotides, the CDR3 is TGTGCCATCAGAGTAGCGGGAGGGTCCTACAATGAGCAGTTCTTC. This translates into CAIRVAGGSYNEQFF.

This clonotype was seen repeatedly, ten times or more. CDR3 residues: CSARDSDRVAWEQYF. The CDR3 DNA is TGCAGTGCTAGAGACAGTGACAGGGTTGCGTGGGAGCAGTACTTC. The V call is TRBV20-1, the J call TRBJ2-7, with TRBD1 identical over 7 bases. This CDR3 spans 15 amino acids. CDR1 is DFQATT and CDR2 is SNEGSKA in the germline V gene (reference sequence). J gave up 7 bases and V 0 bases, and 12 bases lay outside the gene matches.

This clonotype was counted between two and nine times. The chain employs TRBV6-2 or TRBV6-3 and TRBJ2-1; TRBD2 might be the D (6 bases). V shed 6 bases and J shed 2 bases, with 8 bases lying between them. The germline V gene encodes CDR1 MNHEY and CDR2 SVGEGT. The CDR3 totals 13 residues. The CDR3 sequence is CASRGTAYNEQFF. CDR3 coding DNA: TGTGCCAGCAGGGGGACTGCCTACAATGAGCAGTTCTTC.

This clonotype was seen at least ten times. J is TRBJ1-5 and V is TRBV28, with 8 bases lining up with TRBD1. After removal of 2 bases from V and 2 bases from J, the junction contained 2 bases not matched to a gene. The CDR3 covers 15 residues. Germline CDR1 and CDR2: MDHEN and SYDVKM. CDR3 coding DNA: TGTGCCAGCAGTTTAGACAGGGGAGGCAATCAGCCCCAGCATTTT. Translated, it gives CASSLDRGGNQPQHF.

In DNA form, the CDR3 reads TGTGCCAGCAGCTTATATCCGGCTGGGGCCAACGTCCTGACTTTC. It codes for CASSLYPAGANVLTF. The V call is TRBV7-2, the J call TRBJ2-6; D is undetermined. Germline V gene data show CDR1 as SGHTA and CDR2 as FQGNSA. The CDR3 consists of 15 residues. The germline V and J ends were trimmed by 2 bases and 2 bases, with 7 bases remaining between them.

The rearrangement uses TRBV9 and TRBJ2-2; D tentatively fits TRBD1 or TRBD2 (7 bases each). With 3 bases removed from V and 7 bases from J, the gap between germline ends came to 13 bases. CDR3 length equals 14 residues. Germline CDR1 SGDLS, CDR2 YYNGEE. CDR3 sequence (DNA): TGTGCCAGCAGCGAACCAGGGGGGGGCGGGGAGCTGTTTTTT. Protein product: CASSEPGGGGELFF.

This chain connects TRBV29-1 to TRBJ1-1; possible D gene TRBD1, 5 bases. This CDR3 comprises 11 residues. Trimming removed 4 bases at V and 4 bases at J, with 7 bases between. Germline V gene lookup returns CDR1 SQVTM and CDR2 ANQGSEA. The CDR3 loop is CSVAGSTEAFF. CDR3 coding DNA: TGCAGCGTTGCAGGGTCCACTGAAGCTTTCTTT.

This clonotype was recorded a few times. The chain joins TRBV12-3 or TRBV12-4 to TRBJ2-6; 8 nucleotides agree with TRBD1. CDR3 length equals 16 residues. Unmatched junction bases numbered 7, after V lost 6 bases and J lost 3 bases. In DNA form, the CDR3 reads TGTGCCAGCAGCCTTCAGGGGGCGGGTGGGGCCAACGTCCTGACTTTC. This translates into CASSLQGAGGANVLTF.

This clonotype was seen repeatedly, ten times or more. The V gene is TRBV10-3, the J gene TRBJ2-1, with TRBD2 matching 13 bases. Germline loops: CDR1 ENHRY, CDR2 SYGVKD. The trim removed 7 bases at V and 7 bases at J, leaving 7 bases unmatched. This CDR3 has 15 amino acids. CDR3 loop: CAITQGLAGSNEQFF. Here the CDR3 DNA reads TGTGCCATCACCCAGGGACTAGCGGGAAGTAATGAGCAGTTCTTC.

This clonotype has a handful of counts. The chain couples TRBV7-2 to TRBJ2-7; TRBD2 might be the D (6 bases). The germline gives CDR1 SGHTA, CDR2 FQGNSA. This CDR3 has 15 amino acids. V was cut by 5 bases and J by 4 bases, with 18 bases left in between. CDR3 nucleotides: TGTGCCAGCAGCACGGCAGCCCGACTAGGGTACGAGCAGTACTTC. Its translation: CASSTAARLGYEQYF.

This clonotype showed up just a few times. V gene TRBV20-1 combines with J gene TRBJ1-2; D gene uncertain. V lost 3 bases to trimming and J lost 4 bases, with 15 bases between them. In germline, CDR1 is DFQATT, CDR2 SNEGSKA (reference sequence). This CDR3 is built from 14 residues. Written as DNA, the CDR3 is TGCAGTGCTAGCCCCCCGGAATCCTTCTATGGCTACACCTTC. Amino acid sequence: CSASPPESFYGYTF.

The CDR3 spells CATQKEGTRNQPQHF. CDR3 bases: TGTGCCACCCAGAAGGAAGGGACGCGCAATCAGCCCCAGCATTTT. The rearrangement joins TRBV15 to TRBJ1-5, with D possibly matching TRBD1 (5 bases). The CDR3 runs to 15 residues. Germline CDR1 reads LNHNV; CDR2 reads YYDKDF (reference sequence). V was clipped by 8 bases and J by 2 bases, with 16 bases between them. The complete variable domain, with remaining parts taken from reference TRBV15 and TRBJ1-5, reads DAMVIQNPRYQVTQFGKPVTLSCSQTLNHNVMYWYQQKSSQAPKLLFHYYDKDFNNEADTPDNFQSRRPNTSFCFLDIRSPGLGDTAMYLCATQKEGTRNQPQHFGDGTRLSIL.

The chain links TRBV7-2 to TRBJ2-3; 8 bases are a match to TRBD2. Germline trimming cut 6 bases from V and 4 bases from J; bases unmatched to any gene: 6. The CDR3 covers 14 residues. Germline V gene sequence: CDR1 SGHTA, CDR2 FQGNSA. CDR3 residues: CASRLSGSPDTQYF. The DNA of the CDR3 is TGTGCCAGCAGGTTGAGCGGGAGCCCAGATACGCAGTATTTT.

A few counts support this clonotype. Here the CDR3 reads CASSEPGLEETQYF. The CDR3 DNA follows: TGTGCCAGCAGTGAACCAGGGTTGGAGGAGACCCAGTACTTC. The V gene is TRBV6-1, the J gene TRBJ2-5; D might be TRBD1 (5 bases). Trimming removed 2 bases from V and 5 bases from J, with 12 bases in between. Germline lookup yields CDR1 MNHNS and CDR2 SASEGT. This CDR3 has 14 residues.

This clonotype was detected a few times. The rearrangement joins TRBV29-1 to TRBJ1-1; tentative D call: TRBD1 (6 bases). This CDR3 is built from 12 residues. Germline V gene sequence: CDR1 SQVTM, CDR2 ANQGSEA. Deletions cut 5 bases from V and 8 bases from J, with 15 bases between. The DNA for the CDR3 is TGCAGCGTTACACGCGGGGGGGCGGAAGCTTTCTTT. Its translation is CSVTRGGAEAFF.

This clonotype showed up just a few times. This chain joins TRBV5-6 and TRBJ1-5, with 7 bases identical to TRBD1. The V segment lost 3 bases and the J segment 2 bases; nucleotides outside the gene matches: 11. This CDR3 is built from 17 residues. Per the germline V gene, CDR1 is SGHDT and CDR2 is YYEEEE. CDR3 protein: CASSSQTGVEGNQPQHF. Written as DNA, the CDR3 is TGTGCCAGCAGCTCCCAAACAGGGGTGGAAGGCAATCAGCCCCAGCATTTT.

This clonotype was seen more than once but under ten times. This sequence joins TRBV14 and TRBJ2-7; the D gene is possibly TRBD2 (5 bases). Per germline, CDR1 SGHDN and CDR2 FVKESK. The length of the CDR3 is 12 residues. V shed 3 bases and J shed 7 bases, with 10 bases lying between them. The CDR3: CASSHSGGEQYF. The CDR3 DNA reads TGTGCCAGCAGCCACTCTGGCGGGGAGCAGTACTTC.

This clonotype turned up a few times. J is TRBJ2-7 and V is TRBV4-3; no reliable D call. Per the germline V gene, CDR1 is LGHNA and CDR2 is YSLEER. Trimming took off 0 bases at V and 0 bases at J, with 9 bases between the two ends. This CDR3 has 15 amino acids. This CDR3 is CASSQDRASSYEQYF. The CDR3 DNA sequence: TGCGCCAGCAGCCAAGATAGGGCAAGCTCCTACGAGCAGTACTTC.

The rearrangement links TRBV5-1 to TRBJ1-1; D possibly corresponds to TRBD1 (6 bases). V was cut by 7 bases and J by 4 bases, with 20 bases left in between. This CDR3 is 15 amino acids long. Germline V gene data show CDR1 as SGHRS and CDR2 as YFSETQ. DNA for the CDR3: TGCGCCAGCGCCAAGGGGGGAAGGGCTGGCACTGAAGCTTTCTTT. It yields the protein CASAKGGRAGTEAFF.

This chain connects TRBV19 to TRBJ1-1; no definite D call. Trimming removed 6 bases at V and 8 bases at J, with 19 bases between. This CDR3 comprises 14 residues. CDR1 and CDR2 from the germline V gene are LNHDA and SQIVND (reference sequence). As DNA, the CDR3 is TGTGCCAGTAGATCAAAGCAGGCAGCCGGGGAAGCTTTCTTT. Its protein product is CASRSKQAAGEAFF.

Only a few counts were recorded for this clonotype. V gene TRBV7-9 combines with J gene TRBJ2-2; the D call may be TRBD1 or TRBD2 (5 bases each). Trimming removed 3 bases from V and 5 bases from J, with 13 bases in between. The CDR3 is 15 amino acids. Looked up from germline, CDR1 is SEHNR and CDR2 is FQNEAQ (reference sequence). The CDR3 here is CASSFRGRETGELFF. The CDR3 bases are TGTGCCAGCAGCTTCCGGGGCCGGGAAACCGGGGAGCTGTTTTTT.

This clonotype was found a few times. The genes are TRBV25-1 and TRBJ2-7, with a possible D match to TRBD2 (6 bases). V gave up 10 bases and J gave up 5 bases, with 12 bases separating them. This CDR3 spans 11 amino acids. The germline gives CDR1 MGHDK, CDR2 SYGVNS. The CDR3 sequence: CATGGLNEQYF. The DNA for the CDR3 is TGTGCCACCGGAGGGTTAAACGAGCAGTACTTC.

This clonotype was seen a handful of times. The chain uses TRBV4-2 and TRBJ2-7; 9 bases line up with TRBD2. V lost 1 base, J lost 3 bases, and 7 bases stayed unmatched. CDR1 LGHNA and CDR2 YNFKEQ come from the germline V gene. This CDR3 comprises 16 residues. CDR3 sequence reads: CASSQGATSGGYEQYF. In nucleotides, the CDR3 is TGTGCCAGCAGCCAAGGGGCGACTAGCGGAGGCTACGAGCAGTACTTC.

The sample holds many counts of this clonotype. The chain uses TRBV29-1 and TRBJ1-1; maybe TRBD1 (6 bases). From germline, CDR1 is SQVTM and CDR2 ANQGSEA. The CDR3 has 15 residues. V lost 6 bases to trimming and J lost 0 bases, with 17 bases between them. The CDR3 sequence is CSVGVRGGMNTEAFF. The CDR3 nucleotides are TGCAGCGTGGGGGTGAGGGGGGGAATGAACACTGAAGCTTTCTTT.